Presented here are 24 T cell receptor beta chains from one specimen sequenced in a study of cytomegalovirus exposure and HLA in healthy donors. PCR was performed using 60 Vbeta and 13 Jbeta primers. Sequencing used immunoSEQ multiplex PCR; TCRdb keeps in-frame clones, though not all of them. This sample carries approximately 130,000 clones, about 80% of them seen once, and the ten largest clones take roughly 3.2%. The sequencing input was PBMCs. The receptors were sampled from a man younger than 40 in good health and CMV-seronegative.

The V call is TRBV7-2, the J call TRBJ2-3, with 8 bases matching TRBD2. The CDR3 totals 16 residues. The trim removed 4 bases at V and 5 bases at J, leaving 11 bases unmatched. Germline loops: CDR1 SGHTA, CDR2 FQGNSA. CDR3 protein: CASSSAGRGAQDTQYF. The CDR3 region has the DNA TGTGCCAGCAGCTCCGCCGGGCGGGGGGCTCAAGATACGCAGTATTTT.

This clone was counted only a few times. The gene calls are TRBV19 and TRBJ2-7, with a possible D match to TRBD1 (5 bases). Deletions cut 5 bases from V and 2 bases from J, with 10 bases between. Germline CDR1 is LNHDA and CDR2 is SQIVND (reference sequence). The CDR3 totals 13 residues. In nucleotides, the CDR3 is TGTGCCAGTAGTTTCGACAGTCCCTACGAGCAGTACTTC. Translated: CASSFDSPYEQYF.

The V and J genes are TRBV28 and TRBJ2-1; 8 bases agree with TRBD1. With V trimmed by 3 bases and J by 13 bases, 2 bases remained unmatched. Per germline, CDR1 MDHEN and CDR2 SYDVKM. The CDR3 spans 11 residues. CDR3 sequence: CASSLGQVQFF. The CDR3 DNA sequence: TGTGCCAGCAGTTTGGGACAGGTCCAGTTCTTC.

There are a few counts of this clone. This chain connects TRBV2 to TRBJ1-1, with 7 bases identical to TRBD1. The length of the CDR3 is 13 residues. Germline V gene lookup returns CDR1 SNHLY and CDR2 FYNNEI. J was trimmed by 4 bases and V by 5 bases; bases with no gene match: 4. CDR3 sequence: CASSRQGSTEAFF. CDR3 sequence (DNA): TGTGCCAGCAGTCGACAGGGTAGCACTGAAGCTTTCTTT.

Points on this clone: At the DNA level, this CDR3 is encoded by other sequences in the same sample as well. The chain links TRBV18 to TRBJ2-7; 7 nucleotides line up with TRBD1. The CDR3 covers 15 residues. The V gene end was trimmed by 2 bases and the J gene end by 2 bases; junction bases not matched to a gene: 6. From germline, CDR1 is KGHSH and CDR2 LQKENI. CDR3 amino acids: CASSPTGTVPYEQYF. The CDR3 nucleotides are TGTGCCAGCTCACCAACCGGGACAGTACCCTACGAGCAGTACTTC.

This CDR3 is CASSATAGTSGTYEQYF. The CDR3 region has the DNA TGTGCCAGCAGCGCGACTGCCGGGACTAGCGGCACCTACGAGCAGTACTTC. V and J are TRBV7-8 and TRBJ2-7, with 11 bases identical to TRBD2. Germline CDR1 SGHVS, CDR2 FQNEAQ. V was pared by 5 bases and J by 2 bases, with 11 bases of the junction left unmatched. The CDR3 length is 17 residues.

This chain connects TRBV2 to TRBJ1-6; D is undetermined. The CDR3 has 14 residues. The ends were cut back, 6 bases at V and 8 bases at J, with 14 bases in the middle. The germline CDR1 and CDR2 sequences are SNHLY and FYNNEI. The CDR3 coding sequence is TGTGCCAGCAGGGCGGTCATAAGAGATTCACCCCTCCACTTT. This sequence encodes CASRAVIRDSPLHF.

This CDR3 reads CASSFGGPSYEQYF. The CDR3 region has the DNA TGCGCCAGCAGCTTCGGCGGGCCCTCCTACGAGCAGTACTTC. This chain connects TRBV5-1 to TRBJ2-7; D might be TRBD2 (5 bases). V gave up 2 bases and J gave up 0 bases, with 9 bases separating them. Germline V lookup: CDR1 SGHRS, CDR2 YFSETQ. The CDR3 loop spans 14 amino acids.

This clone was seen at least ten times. CDR3 region: CASSYPGVQPQHF. CDR3 sequence (DNA): TGTGCCAGCAGTTACCCAGGGGTTCAGCCCCAGCATTTT. V usage is TRBV6-7 and J usage is TRBJ1-5; possible D gene TRBD1, 6 bases. TRBV6-7 qualifies as an ORF whose function is uncertain. V shed 2 bases and J shed 6 bases, with 8 bases lying between them. The CDR3 extends over 13 amino acids.

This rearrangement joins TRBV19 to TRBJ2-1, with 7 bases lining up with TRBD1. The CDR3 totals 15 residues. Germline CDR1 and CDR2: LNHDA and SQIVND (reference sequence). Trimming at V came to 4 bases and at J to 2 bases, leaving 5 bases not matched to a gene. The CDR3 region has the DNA TGTGCCAGTAGTACGACAGGGACGGCCTACAATGAGCAGTTCTTC. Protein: CASSTTGTAYNEQFF.

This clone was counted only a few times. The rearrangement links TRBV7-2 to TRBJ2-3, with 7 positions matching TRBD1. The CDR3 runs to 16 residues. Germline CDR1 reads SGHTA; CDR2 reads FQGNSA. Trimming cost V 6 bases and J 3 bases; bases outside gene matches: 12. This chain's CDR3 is CASSSEGASWTDTQYF. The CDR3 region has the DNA TGTGCCAGCAGTTCCGAGGGGGCAAGTTGGACAGATACGCAGTATTTT.

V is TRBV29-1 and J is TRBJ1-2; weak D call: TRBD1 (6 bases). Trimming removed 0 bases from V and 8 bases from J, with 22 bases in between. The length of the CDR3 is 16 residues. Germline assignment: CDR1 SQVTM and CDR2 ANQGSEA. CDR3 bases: TGCAGCGTTGAAGATCATATGGACAGCGGAGTAGGGGGCTACACCTTC. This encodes CSVEDHMDSGVGGYTF.

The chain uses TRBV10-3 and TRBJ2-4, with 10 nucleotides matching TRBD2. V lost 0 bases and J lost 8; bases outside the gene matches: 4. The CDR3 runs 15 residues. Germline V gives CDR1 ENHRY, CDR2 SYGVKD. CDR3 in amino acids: CAISESGTSEDIQYF. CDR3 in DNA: TGTGCCATCAGTGAGTCTGGGACTAGCGAGGACATTCAGTACTTC.

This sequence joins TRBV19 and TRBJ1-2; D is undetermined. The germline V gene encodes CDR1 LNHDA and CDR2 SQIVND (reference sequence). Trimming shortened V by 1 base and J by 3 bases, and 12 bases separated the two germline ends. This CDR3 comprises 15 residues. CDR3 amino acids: CASSIAGGGDYGYTF. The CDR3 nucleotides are TGTGCCAGTAGTATAGCAGGAGGAGGCGACTATGGCTACACCTTC.

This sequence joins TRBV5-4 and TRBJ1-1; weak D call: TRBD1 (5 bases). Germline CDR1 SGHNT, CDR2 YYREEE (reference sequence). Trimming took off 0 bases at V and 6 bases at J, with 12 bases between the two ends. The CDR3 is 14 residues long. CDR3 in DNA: TGTGCCAGCAGCTTGGTGGGCTCGGGGGCTGAAGCTTTCTTT. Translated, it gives CASSLVGSGAEAFF.

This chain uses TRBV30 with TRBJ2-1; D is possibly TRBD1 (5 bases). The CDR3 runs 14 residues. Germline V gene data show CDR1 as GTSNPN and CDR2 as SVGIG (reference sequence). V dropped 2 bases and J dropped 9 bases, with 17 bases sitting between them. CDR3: CAWSLQGGFGEQFF. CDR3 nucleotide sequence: TGTGCCTGGAGTTTGCAGGGTGGGTTCGGTGAGCAGTTCTTC.

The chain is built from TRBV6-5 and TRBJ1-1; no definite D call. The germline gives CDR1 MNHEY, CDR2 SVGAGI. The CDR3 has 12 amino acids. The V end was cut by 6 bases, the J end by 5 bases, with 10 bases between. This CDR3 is CASRGVGTEAFF. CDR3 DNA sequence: TGTGCCAGCAGAGGAGTCGGTACTGAAGCTTTCTTT.

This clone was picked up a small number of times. The CDR3 coding sequence is TGTGCCAGCTCACCACCGAAGGGGACGGGACAGGATGGCTACACCTTC. Encoded protein: CASSPPKGTGQDGYTF. The rearrangement uses TRBV18 and TRBJ1-2, with TRBD1 matching over 8 bases. V dropped 0 bases and J dropped 6; count of bases not matched to a gene: 9. Germline CDR1 KGHSH, CDR2 LQKENI. The CDR3 totals 16 residues.

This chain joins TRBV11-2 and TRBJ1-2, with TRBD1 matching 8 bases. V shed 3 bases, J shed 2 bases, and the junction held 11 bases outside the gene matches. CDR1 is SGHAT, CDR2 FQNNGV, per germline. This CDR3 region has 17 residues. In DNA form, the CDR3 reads TGTGCCAGCAGCTTCTCCAGGGGGCAATATTCCAACTATGGCTACACCTTC. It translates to CASSFSRGQYSNYGYTF.

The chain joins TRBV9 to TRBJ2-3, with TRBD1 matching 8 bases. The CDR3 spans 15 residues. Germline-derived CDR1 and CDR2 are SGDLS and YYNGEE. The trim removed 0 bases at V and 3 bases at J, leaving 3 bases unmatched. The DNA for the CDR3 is TGTGCCAGCAGCGTAGCAGGGGGCGGTACAGATACGCAGTATTTT. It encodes CASSVAGGGTDTQYF.

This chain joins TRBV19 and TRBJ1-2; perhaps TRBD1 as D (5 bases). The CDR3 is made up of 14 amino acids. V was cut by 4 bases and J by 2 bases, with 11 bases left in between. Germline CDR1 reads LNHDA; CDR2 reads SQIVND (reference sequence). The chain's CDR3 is CASSRGLSNYGYTF. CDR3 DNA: TGTGCCAGTAGTAGGGGCCTTTCAAACTATGGCTACACCTTC.

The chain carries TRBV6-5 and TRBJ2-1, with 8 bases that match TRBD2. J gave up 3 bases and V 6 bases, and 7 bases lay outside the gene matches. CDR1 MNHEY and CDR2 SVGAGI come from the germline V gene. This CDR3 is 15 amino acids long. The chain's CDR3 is CASSTGGADYNEQFF. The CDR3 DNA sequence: TGTGCCAGCAGCACCGGGGGGGCTGACTACAATGAGCAGTTCTTC.

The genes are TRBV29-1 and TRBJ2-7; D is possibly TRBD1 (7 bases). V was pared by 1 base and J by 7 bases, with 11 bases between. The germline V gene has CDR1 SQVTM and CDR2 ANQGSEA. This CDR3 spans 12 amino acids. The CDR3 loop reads CSVEVQGGEQYF. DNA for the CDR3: TGCAGCGTTGAAGTTCAGGGGGGTGAGCAGTACTTC.

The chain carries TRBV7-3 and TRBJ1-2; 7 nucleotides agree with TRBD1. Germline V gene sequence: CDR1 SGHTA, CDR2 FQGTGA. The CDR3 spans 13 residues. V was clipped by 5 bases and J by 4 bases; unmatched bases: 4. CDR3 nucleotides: TGTGCCAGCAGCCGGGACAGTCTCTATGGCTACACCTTC. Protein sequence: CASSRDSLYGYTF.